A selection of T cell receptor beta chains follows, all from one sample in a study of blood T cell repertoires in COVID-19. The method was immunoSEQ multiplex PCR; TCRdb's version includes in-frame clones alone and lacks a portion of them. The table lists a few hundred thousand clones, about nine tenths of them singletons. Specimen: PBMCs or T cells enriched from blood (not recorded which). The receptors derive from a woman aged 45-59 years who had recovered from COVID-19. CDR3s include the opening cysteine and the closing phenylalanine or tryptophan. The D gene is left open where the match is weak. Size is stated for part of the rows, as once, few or many counts, or as a class when the clone is expanded.

j_call	v_call	clone_size	d_call	cdr3_aa	cdr3_nt
TRBJ2-1	TRBV7-2	-	TRBD1	CASSLARQGRYNEQFF	TGTGCCAGCAGCTTAGCGCGACAGGGGAGATACAATGAGCAGTTCTTC
TRBJ1-1	TRBV12-5	few	-	CASATIPSTDFIGTEAFF	TGTGCTAGTGCCACCATCCCCTCGACAGATTTTATCGGCACTGAAGCTTTCTTT
TRBJ1-5	TRBV28	-	-	CASSPPGYGQPQHF	TGTGCCAGCAGCCCACCGGGATACGGTCAGCCCCAGCATTTT
TRBJ2-3	TRBV15	-	TRBD1	CATNRDRFSGTQYF	TGTGCCACCAACCGGGACAGGTTTAGTGGTACGCAGTATTTT
TRBJ2-5	TRBV19	-	TRBD2	CASSMRSTSGVFQETQYF	TGTGCCAGTAGTATGAGATCGACTAGCGGAGTCTTTCAAGAGACCCAGTACTTC
TRBJ1-1	TRBV7-3	-	TRBD1	CASSFNRGTEAFF	TGTGCCAGCAGCTTCAACAGGGGGACTGAAGCTTTCTTT
TRBJ2-3	TRBV9	-	-	CASSVGAATDADTQYF	TGTGCCAGCAGCGTAGGGGCAGCCACTGACGCAGATACGCAGTATTTT
TRBJ2-5	TRBV30	-	TRBD2	CAWSVVAGGQTQYF	TGTGCCTGGAGTGTAGTAGCGGGAGGGCAGACCCAGTACTTC
TRBJ2-1	TRBV18	once	TRBD2	CASSPRRTSGVPSYNEQFF	TGTGCCAGCTCACCCCGAAGGACTAGCGGGGTTCCATCCTACAATGAGCAGTTCTTC
TRBJ2-1	TRBV7-3	-	TRBD2	CASSSTGLAGRYEQFF	TGTGCCAGCAGCTCTACGGGACTAGCGGGAAGATATGAGCAGTTCTTC
TRBJ1-1	TRBV27	-	-	CASSYARYPTEAFF	TGTGCCAGCAGTTACGCCCGCTACCCCACTGAAGCTTTCTTT
TRBJ2-2	TRBV24-1	once	TRBD1	CATSAWTGYEGNTGELFF	TGTGCCACCAGTGCATGGACAGGGTATGAGGGGAACACCGGGGAGCTGTTTTTT
TRBJ1-4	TRBV11-2	-	-	CASSLGLLFDEKLFF	TGTGCCAGCAGCTTAGGACTTCTGTTCGATGAAAAACTGTTTTTT
TRBJ2-1	TRBV20-1	-	TRBD2	CSAGRGVEQFF	TGCAGTGCCGGGAGGGGGGTTGAGCAGTTCTTC
TRBJ1-5	TRBV19	-	TRBD1	CASYPGTGYQPQHF	TGTGCCAGTTACCCCGGGACAGGGTACCAGCCCCAGCATTTT
TRBJ2-1	TRBV7-2	once	TRBD2	CASSFENSGREQFF	TGTGCCAGCAGCTTTGAGAATAGCGGGCGTGAGCAGTTCTTC
TRBJ2-2	TRBV10-2	-	TRBD2	CASGLVSTGELFF	TGCGCCAGCGGACTAGTAAGCACCGGGGAGCTGTTTTTT
TRBJ1-5	TRBV2	-	-	CASRENRALSNQPQHF	TGTGCCAGCAGAGAGAACAGGGCGCTGAGCAATCAGCCCCAGCATTTT
TRBJ2-5	TRBV5-1	-	TRBD1	CASSLGGQDRRGTQYF	TGCGCCAGCAGCTTGGGCGGACAGGATCGACGGGGGACCCAGTACTTC
TRBJ2-7	TRBV6-5	-	TRBD2	CASSWTSTYEQYF	TGTGCCAGCAGTTGGACTAGCACCTACGAGCAGTACTTC
TRBJ1-6	TRBV7-2	-	TRBD1	CASSLGNRGHSPLHF	TGTGCCAGCAGCTTAGGTAACAGGGGGCATTCACCCCTCCACTTT
TRBJ2-7	TRBV7-8	few	-	CASSLSTNSLHEQYF	TGTGCCAGCAGCTTATCTACTAACTCCTTGCACGAGCAGTACTTC
TRBJ2-7	TRBV5-4	-	TRBD2	CASSLGIAGGTYEQYF	TGTGCCAGCAGCCTCGGGATAGCGGGAGGAACCTACGAGCAGTACTTC
TRBJ1-2	TRBV6-6	-	-	CASTSKDRGWDYGYTF	TGTGCCAGCACCTCCAAGGACCGGGGGTGGGACTATGGCTACACCTTC
TRBJ2-2	TRBV12-3/TRBV12-4	-	-	CASSYTGELFF	TGTGCCAGCAGCTACACCGGGGAGCTGTTTTTT
TRBJ1-2	TRBV5-6	-	TRBD1	CASSLAAGGGYTF	TGTGCCAGCAGCTTGGCGGCAGGGGGTGGCTACACCTTC
TRBJ2-1	TRBV27	-	TRBD2	CASSFLASGSYNEQFF	TGTGCCAGCAGTTTCCTAGCTAGCGGCTCCTACAATGAGCAGTTCTTC
TRBJ2-5	TRBV4-1	once	-	CASSQTGSRRETQYF	TGCGCCAGCAGCCAGACAGGATCCCGCCGGGAGACCCAGTACTTC
TRBJ1-6	TRBV7-2	few	-	CASSPPYPNSPLHF	TGTGCCAGCAGCCCACCCTATCCTAATTCACCCCTCCACTTT